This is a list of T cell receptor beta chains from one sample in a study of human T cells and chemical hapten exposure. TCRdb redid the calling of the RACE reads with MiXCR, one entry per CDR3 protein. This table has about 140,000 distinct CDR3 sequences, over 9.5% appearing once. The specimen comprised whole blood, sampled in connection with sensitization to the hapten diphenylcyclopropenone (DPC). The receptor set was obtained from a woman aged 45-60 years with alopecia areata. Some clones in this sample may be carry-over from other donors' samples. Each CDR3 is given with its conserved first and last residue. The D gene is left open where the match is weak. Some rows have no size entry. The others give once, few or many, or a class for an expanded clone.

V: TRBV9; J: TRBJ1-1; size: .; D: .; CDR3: CASSGFKGTEAFF; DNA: TGTGCCAGCAGCGGCTTTAAGGGCACTGAAGCTTTCTTT
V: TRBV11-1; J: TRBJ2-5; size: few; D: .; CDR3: CASSLVGRLSYQETQYF; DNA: TGTGCCAGCAGCTTAGTGGGTCGTCTCTCGTACCAAGAGACCCAGTACTTC
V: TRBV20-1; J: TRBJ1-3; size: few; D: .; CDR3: CSAALRTGPSGNTIYF; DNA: TGCAGTGCTGCCCTCCGTACAGGTCCCTCTGGAAACACCATATATTTT
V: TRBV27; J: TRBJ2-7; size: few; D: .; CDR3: CASRKGPEQYF; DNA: TGTGCCAGCAGAAAGGGGCCCGAGCAGTACTTC
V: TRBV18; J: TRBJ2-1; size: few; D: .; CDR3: CASSRPIGNEQFF; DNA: TGTGCCAGCTCACGGCCCATTGGGAATGAGCAGTTCTTC
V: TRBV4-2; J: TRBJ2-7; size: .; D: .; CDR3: CASSQPGYEQYF; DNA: TGTGCCAGCAGCCAACCCGGCTACGAGCAGTACTTC
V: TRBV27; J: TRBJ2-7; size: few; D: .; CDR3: CATPDGGTDPYEQYF; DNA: TGTGCCACCCCCGATGGGGGGACAGATCCCTACGAGCAGTACTTC
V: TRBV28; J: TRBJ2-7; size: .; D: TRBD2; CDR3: CASSFQGGDYEQYF; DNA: TGTGCCAGCAGTTTCCAGGGAGGGGACTACGAGCAGTACTTC
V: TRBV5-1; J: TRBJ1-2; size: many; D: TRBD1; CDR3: CASSPGQGVNYGYTF; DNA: TGCGCCAGCAGCCCCGGACAGGGGGTTAACTATGGCTACACCTTC
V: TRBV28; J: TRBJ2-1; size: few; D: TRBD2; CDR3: CASHSGTSGSFF; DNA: TGTGCCAGCCACTCCGGGACTAGCGGGAGTTTCTTC
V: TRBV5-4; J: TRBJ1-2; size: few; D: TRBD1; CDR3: CASSFDRANYGYTF; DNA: TGTGCCAGCAGCTTTGACAGGGCTAACTATGGCTACACCTTC
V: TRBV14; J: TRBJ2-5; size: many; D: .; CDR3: CASSRERAAYQETQYF; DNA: TGTGCCAGCAGCCGGGAAAGAGCCGCCTACCAAGAGACCCAGTACTTC
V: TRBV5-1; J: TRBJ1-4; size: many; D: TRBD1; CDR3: CASSLDGTANEKLFF; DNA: TGCGCCAGCAGCTTGGACGGGACAGCTAATGAAAAACTGTTTTTT
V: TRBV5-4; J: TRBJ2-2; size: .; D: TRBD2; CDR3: CASSSATSGRFGGELFF; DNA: TGTGCCAGCAGCTCGGCGACTAGCGGGAGATTCGGCGGGGAGCTGTTTTTT
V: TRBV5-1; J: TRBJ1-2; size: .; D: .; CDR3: CASSETTVLGYTF; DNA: TGCGCCAGCAGCGAAACAACGGTCCTGGGCTACACCTTC
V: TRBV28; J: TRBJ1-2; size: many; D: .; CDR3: CASSLGSIGYTF; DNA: TGTGCCAGCAGTCTGGGTTCGATCGGCTACACCTTC
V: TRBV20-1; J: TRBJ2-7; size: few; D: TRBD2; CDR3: CSADLAGWGREQYF; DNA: TGCAGTGCTGATCTAGCGGGATGGGGTCGGGAGCAGTACTTC
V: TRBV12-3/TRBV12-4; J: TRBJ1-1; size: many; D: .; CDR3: CASSENRVAFF; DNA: TGTGCCAGCAGTGAGAACAGGGTCGCTTTCTTT
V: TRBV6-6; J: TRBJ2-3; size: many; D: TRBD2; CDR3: CATNPFTREGRRTDTQYF; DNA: TGTGCCACCAACCCTTTTACGCGGGAGGGCCGGCGGACAGATACGCAGTATTTT
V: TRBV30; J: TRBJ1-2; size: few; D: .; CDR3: CASRVSYGYTF; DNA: TGTGCTTCAAGAGTTAGCTATGGCTACACCTTC
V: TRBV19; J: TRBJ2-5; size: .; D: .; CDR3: CASCGGTQETQYF; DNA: TGTGCCAGCTGTGGGGGGACCCAAGAGACCCAGTACTTC
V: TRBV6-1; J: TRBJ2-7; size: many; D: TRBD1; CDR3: CASGTGDKYEQYF; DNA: TGTGCCAGCGGGACAGGGGACAAATACGAGCAGTACTTC
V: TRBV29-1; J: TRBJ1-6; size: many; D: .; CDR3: CSVEDHEGWNSPLHF; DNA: TGCAGCGTTGAAGATCACGAGGGGTGGAATTCACCCCTCCACTTT
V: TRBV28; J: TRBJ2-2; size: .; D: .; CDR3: CASSLRGSNTGELFF; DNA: TGTGCCAGCAGTTTACGGGGAAGTAACACCGGGGAGCTGTTTTTT
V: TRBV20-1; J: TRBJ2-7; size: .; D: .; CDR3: CSARDSRGPSYEQYF; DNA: TGCAGTGCTAGAGATTCGAGAGGACCATCCTACGAGCAGTACTTC
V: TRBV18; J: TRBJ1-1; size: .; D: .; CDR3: CASSPWDSPRAFF; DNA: TGTGCCAGCTCACCATGGGACTCCCCCCGAGCTTTCTTT
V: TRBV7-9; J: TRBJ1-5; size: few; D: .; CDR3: CASSLGQGQPGRPQHF; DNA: TGTGCCAGCAGCTTAGGTCAAGGACAGCCTGGGAGGCCCCAGCATTTT
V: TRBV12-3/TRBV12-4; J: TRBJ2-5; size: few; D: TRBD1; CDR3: CASSPGTASQETQYF; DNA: TGTGCCAGCAGCCCCGGGACAGCGTCCCAAGAGACCCAGTACTTC
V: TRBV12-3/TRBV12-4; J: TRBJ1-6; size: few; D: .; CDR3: CASSYSDSNSPLHF; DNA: TGTGCCAGCAGCTATTCTGACAGTAATTCACCCCTCCACTTT
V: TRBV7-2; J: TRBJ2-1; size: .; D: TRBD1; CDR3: CASSLEMTGGPDNEQFF; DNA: TGTGCCAGCAGCTTAGAGATGACAGGGGGGCCTGACAATGAGCAGTTCTTC
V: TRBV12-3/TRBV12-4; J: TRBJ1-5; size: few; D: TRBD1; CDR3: CASSRDRGISSNQPQHF; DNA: TGTGCCAGCAGCCGGGACAGGGGAATTTCGAGCAATCAGCCCCAGCATTTT
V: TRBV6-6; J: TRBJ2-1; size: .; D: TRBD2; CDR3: CASSYRLAGAANEQFF; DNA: TGTGCCAGCAGTTACAGACTAGCGGGAGCCGCCAATGAGCAGTTCTTC
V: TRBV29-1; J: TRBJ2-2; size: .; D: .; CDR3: CSARRDFSTGELFF; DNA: TGCAGCGCCCGAAGGGACTTCTCCACCGGGGAGCTGTTTTTT
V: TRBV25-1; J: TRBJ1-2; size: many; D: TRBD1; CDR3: CASSEYGQGGHGYTF; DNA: TGTGCCAGCAGTGAATATGGACAGGGGGGCCATGGCTACACCTTC
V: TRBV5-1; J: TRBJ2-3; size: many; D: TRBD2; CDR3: CASSSIGTSANTQYF; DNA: TGCGCCAGCAGCTCTATCGGGACTAGCGCGAATACGCAGTATTTT
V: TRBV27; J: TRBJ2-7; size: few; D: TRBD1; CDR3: CASSKTGGESYEQYF; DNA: TGTGCCAGCAGTAAGACAGGGGGCGAAAGCTACGAGCAGTACTTC
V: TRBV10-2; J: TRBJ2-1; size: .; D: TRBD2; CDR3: CASMTSAYNEQFF; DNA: TGCGCCAGCATGACTAGCGCCTACAATGAGCAGTTCTTC
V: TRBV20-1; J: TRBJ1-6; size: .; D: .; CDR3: CSATPRGRDNSPLHF; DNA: TGCAGTGCTACCCCCCGTGGCAGGGATAATTCACCCCTCCACTTT
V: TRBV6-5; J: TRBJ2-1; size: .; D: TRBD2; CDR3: CASSSFRTSGRDEQFF; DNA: TGTGCCAGCAGTTCTTTCCGGACTAGCGGGAGAGATGAGCAGTTCTTC
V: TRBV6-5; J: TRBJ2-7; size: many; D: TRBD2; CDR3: CASSPRWTSGYEQYF; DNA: TGTGCCAGCAGTCCTCGGTGGACTAGCGGGTACGAGCAGTACTTC
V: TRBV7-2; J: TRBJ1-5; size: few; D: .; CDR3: CASSGQINQPQHF; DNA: TGTGCCAGCAGCGGACAGATCAATCAGCCCCAGCATTTT
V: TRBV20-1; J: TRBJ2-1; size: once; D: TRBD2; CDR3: CSARVGEGFSSYNEQFF; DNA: TGCAGTGCTAGAGTCGGGGAGGGTTTTAGCTCCTACAATGAGCAGTTCTTC